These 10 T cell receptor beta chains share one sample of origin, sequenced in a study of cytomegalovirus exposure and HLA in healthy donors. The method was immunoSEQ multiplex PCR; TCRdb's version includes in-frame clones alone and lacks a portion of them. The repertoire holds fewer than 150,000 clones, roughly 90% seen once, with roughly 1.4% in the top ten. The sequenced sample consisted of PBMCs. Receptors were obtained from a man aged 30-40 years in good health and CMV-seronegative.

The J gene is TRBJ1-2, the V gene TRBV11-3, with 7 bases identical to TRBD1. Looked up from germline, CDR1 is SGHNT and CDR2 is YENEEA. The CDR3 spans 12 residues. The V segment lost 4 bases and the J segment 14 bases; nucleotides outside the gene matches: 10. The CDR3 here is CASSSRRDSQTF. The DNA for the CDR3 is TGTGCCAGCAGCTCTCGACGGGACAGCCAAACCTTC.

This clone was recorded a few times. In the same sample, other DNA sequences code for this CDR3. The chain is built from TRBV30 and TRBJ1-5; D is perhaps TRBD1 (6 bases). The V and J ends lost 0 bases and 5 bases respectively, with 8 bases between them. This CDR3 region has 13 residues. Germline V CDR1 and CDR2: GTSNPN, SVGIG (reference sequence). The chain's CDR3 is CAWSVAGDQPQHF. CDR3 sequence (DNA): TGTGCCTGGAGTGTCGCAGGGGATCAGCCCCAGCATTTT.

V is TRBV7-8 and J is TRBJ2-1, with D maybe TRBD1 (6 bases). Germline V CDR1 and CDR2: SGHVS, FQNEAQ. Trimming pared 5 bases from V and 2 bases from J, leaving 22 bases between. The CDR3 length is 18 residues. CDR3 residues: CASSLTPGGGRAYNEQFF. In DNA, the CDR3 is TGTGCCAGCAGCCTGACCCCTGGGGGCGGGCGGGCCTACAATGAGCAGTTCTTC.

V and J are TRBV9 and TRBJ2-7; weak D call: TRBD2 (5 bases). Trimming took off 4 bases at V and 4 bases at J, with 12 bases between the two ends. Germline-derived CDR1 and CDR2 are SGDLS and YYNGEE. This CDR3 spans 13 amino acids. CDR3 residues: CASSLGAAYEQYF. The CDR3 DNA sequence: TGTGCCAGCAGCCTCGGAGCGGCTTACGAGCAGTACTTC.

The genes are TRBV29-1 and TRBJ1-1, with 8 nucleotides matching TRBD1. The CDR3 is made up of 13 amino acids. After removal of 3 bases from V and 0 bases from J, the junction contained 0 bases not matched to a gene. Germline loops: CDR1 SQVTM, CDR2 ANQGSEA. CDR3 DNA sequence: TGCAGCGTTGAGACAGGGGTGAACACTGAAGCTTTCTTT. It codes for CSVETGVNTEAFF.

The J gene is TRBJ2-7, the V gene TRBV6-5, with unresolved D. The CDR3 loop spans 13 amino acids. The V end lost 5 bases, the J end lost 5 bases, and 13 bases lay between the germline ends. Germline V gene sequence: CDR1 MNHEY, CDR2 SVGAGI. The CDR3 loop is CASSRVTSDEQYF. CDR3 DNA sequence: TGTGCCAGCAGTCGTGTGACTTCGGACGAGCAGTACTTC.

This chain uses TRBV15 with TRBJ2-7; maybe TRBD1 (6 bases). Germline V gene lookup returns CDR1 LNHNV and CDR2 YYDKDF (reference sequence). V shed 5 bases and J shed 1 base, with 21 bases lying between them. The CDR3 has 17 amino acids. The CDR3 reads CATSGQSHWTDSYEQYF. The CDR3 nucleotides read TGTGCCACCAGCGGACAGTCTCATTGGACGGATTCCTACGAGCAGTACTTC.

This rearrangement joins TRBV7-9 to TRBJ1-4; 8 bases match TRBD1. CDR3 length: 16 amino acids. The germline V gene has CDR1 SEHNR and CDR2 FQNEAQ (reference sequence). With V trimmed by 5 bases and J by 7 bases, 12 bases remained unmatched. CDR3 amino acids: CASSQDREVDSEKLFF. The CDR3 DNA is TGTGCCAGCAGCCAGGACAGGGAGGTTGATAGTGAAAAACTGTTTTTT. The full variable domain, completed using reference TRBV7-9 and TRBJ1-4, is DTGVSQNPRHKITKRGQNVTFRCDPISEHNRLYWYRQTLGQGPEFLTYFQNEAQLEKSRLLSDRFSAERPKGSFSTLEIQRTEQGDSAMYLCASSQDREVDSEKLFFGSGTQLSVL.

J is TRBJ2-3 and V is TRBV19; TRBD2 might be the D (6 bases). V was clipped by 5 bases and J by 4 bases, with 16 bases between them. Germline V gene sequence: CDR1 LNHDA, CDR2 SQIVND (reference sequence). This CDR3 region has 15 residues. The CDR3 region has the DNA TGTGCCAGTAGTCAAGACCAAGGGAGGTCAGATACGCAGTATTTT. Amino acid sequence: CASSQDQGRSDTQYF.

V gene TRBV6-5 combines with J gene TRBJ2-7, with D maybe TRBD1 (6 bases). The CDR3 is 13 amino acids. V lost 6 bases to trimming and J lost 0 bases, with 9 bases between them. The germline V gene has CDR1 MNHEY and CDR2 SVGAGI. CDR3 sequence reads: CASSRQVSYEQYF. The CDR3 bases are TGTGCCAGCAGCCGACAGGTCTCCTACGAGCAGTACTTC.